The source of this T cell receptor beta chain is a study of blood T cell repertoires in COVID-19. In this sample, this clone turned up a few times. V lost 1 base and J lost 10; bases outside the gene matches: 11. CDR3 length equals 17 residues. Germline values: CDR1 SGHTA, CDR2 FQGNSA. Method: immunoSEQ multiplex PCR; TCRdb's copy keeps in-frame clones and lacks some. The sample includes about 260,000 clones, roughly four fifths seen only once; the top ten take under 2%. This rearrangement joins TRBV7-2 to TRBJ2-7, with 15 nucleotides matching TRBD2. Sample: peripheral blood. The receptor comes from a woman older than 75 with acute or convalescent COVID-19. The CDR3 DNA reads TGTGCCAGCAGCTTAGTCTCACAAGGGACTAGCGGGAGGATACAGTACTTC. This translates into CASSLVSQGTSGRIQYF.